The 15 T cell receptor beta chains below come from one sample, sequenced in a study of spatial heterogeneity in lung cancer (dated by TCRdb to between 2018 and 2021). The time point tag for this specimen amounts to: sample taken at primary tumor resection. The method was 5' RACE. The sequencer was a NextSeq 500. TCRdb took the public reads, trimmed them with fastp at Q25, ran MiXCR for clone calling and kept in-frame beta chains. Rows matching on CDR3 protein sequence are summarized as one entry with the most common DNA and genes. The sample data list several thousand distinct CDR3 sequences, and just under 8% of these were observed just once. 25% to 30% of the sample belongs to the ten largest clones. The antigens for these receptors are not known. Beyond this particular receptor, the publication reports: The number of expanded intratumoral alpha and beta TCRs correlated with the tumor nonsynonymous mutation count.

This specimen was lung tumor tissue, taken at surgery. These receptors originate from a female donor with early-stage non-small cell lung cancer.

In its sample, this clonotype ranks as medium-sized (0.01 to 0.1%). The J gene is TRBJ1-1, the V gene TRBV7-2; weak D call: TRBD1 (6 bases). With 8 bases removed from V and 5 bases from J, the gap between germline ends came to 18 bases. The CDR3 is 14 residues long. The germline V gene encodes CDR1 SGHTA and CDR2 FQGNSA. The CDR3, as DNA: TGTGCCAGCGGACTCCGGGGGCGCATAACTGAAGCTTTCTTT. Protein product: CASGLRGRITEAFF.

A few counts support this clonotype. The chain carries TRBV20-1 and TRBJ2-1; no firm D call. Germline V CDR1 and CDR2: DFQATT, SNEGSKA (reference sequence). With 6 bases removed from V and 2 bases from J, the gap between germline ends came to 11 bases. The CDR3 totals 13 residues. CDR3 loop: CSAVLGTYNEQFF. As DNA, the CDR3 is TGCAGTGCCGTGTTGGGTACCTACAATGAGCAGTTCTTC.

The sample holds many counts of this clonotype. The V gene is TRBV20-1, the J gene TRBJ1-5; D is possibly TRBD1 (5 bases). The germline V gene has CDR1 DFQATT and CDR2 SNEGSKA (reference sequence). The CDR3 extends over 15 amino acids. Trimming pared 6 bases from V and 5 bases from J, leaving 20 bases between. The CDR3 sequence is CSAGQGAATDQPQHF. CDR3 in DNA: TGCAGTGCGGGCCAAGGGGCAGCGACGGATCAGCCCCAGCATTTT.

This clonotype was seen ten or more times. This chain links TRBV9 with TRBJ2-7; TRBD2 matches at 7 bases. The CDR3 runs 15 residues. Germline CDR1 reads SGDLS; CDR2 reads YYNGEE. The V and J ends lost 5 bases and 4 bases, in that order; junction bases with no gene match: 12. The CDR3 region has the DNA TGTGCCAGCAGTGAGGCTAGCGGTAATTTATACGAGCAGTACTTC. Protein: CASSEASGNLYEQYF.

This clonotype rates as medium-sized. This chain uses TRBV3-1 with TRBJ2-1; possible D gene TRBD2, 5 bases. The CDR3 consists of 13 residues. Looked up from germline, CDR1 is LGHDT and CDR2 is YNNKEL (reference sequence). Deletions cut 1 base from V and 5 bases from J, with 6 bases between. CDR3 coding DNA: TGTGCCAGCAGCCAAGCCGGGGACAATGAGCAGTTCTTC. Translated, it gives CASSQAGDNEQFF.

By its share, this clonotype is medium-sized (0.01 to 0.1%). This chain uses TRBV5-1 with TRBJ1-2; D not resolved. Germline CDR1 is SGHRS and CDR2 is YFSETQ. V gave up 3 bases and J gave up 4 bases, with 10 bases separating them. There are 13 residues in the CDR3. Here the CDR3 DNA reads TGCGCCAGCAGCTGGGAGAAGACCTATGGCTACACCTTC. Encoded protein: CASSWEKTYGYTF.

In this sample, this clonotype is medium-sized. The genes are TRBV29-1 and TRBJ2-1, with a weak D call TRBD1 (5 bases). This CDR3 region has 15 residues. Trimming stripped 2 bases from V and 1 base from J, with 12 bases between. The germline V gene has CDR1 SQVTM and CDR2 ANQGSEA. CDR3 sequence: CSVEHRSRSYNEQFF. The DNA of the CDR3 is TGCAGCGTTGAACACAGGAGTAGGTCCTACAATGAGCAGTTCTTC.

The chain links TRBV2 to TRBJ2-3; 7 bases match TRBD2. Germline CDR1 reads SNHLY; CDR2 reads FYNNEI. The CDR3 spans 14 residues. Germline trimming cut 6 bases from V and 0 bases from J; bases unmatched to any gene: 3. The DNA for the CDR3 is TGTGCCAGCAGCATTAGCGGGAGCACAGATACGCAGTATTTT. The encoded protein is CASSISGSTDTQYF. Based on the CDR3 plus reference TRBV2 and TRBJ2-3, the full variable domain is EPEVTQTPSHQVTQMGQEVILRCVPISNHLYFYWYRQILGQKVEFLVSFYNNEISEKSEIFDDQFSVERPDGSNFTLKIRSTKLEDSAMYFCASSISGSTDTQYFGPGTRLTVL.

The genes are TRBV6-6 and TRBJ1-5; possible D gene TRBD1, 5 bases. The CDR3 spans 14 residues. CDR1 and CDR2 (germline): MNHNY, SVGAGI (reference sequence). V lost 6 bases to trimming and J lost 0 bases, with 9 bases between them. CDR3 sequence: CASRTGGSNQPQHF. The CDR3 coding sequence is TGTGCCAGCAGGACGGGGGGTAGCAATCAGCCCCAGCATTTT.

Sample share makes this clonotype medium-sized. The chain links TRBV7-9 to TRBJ2-1, with 14 bases aligning to TRBD2. With V trimmed by 5 bases and J by 5 bases, 5 bases remained unmatched. The germline gives CDR1 SEHNR, CDR2 FQNEAQ (reference sequence). This CDR3 has 16 amino acids. The CDR3 nucleotides are TGTGCCAGCAGCCTTCGACTAGCGGGAGGGGACAATGAGCAGTTCTTC. Protein product: CASSLRLAGGDNEQFF.

In its sample, this clonotype was seen many times. V is TRBV28 and J is TRBJ2-7; unclear D gene. The CDR3 spans 13 residues. Germline V CDR1 and CDR2: MDHEN, SYDVKM. V was pared by 7 bases and J by 3 bases, with 13 bases between. CDR3 sequence reads: CASTLSTRYEQYF. DNA for the CDR3: TGTGCCAGCACCCTTTCGACCCGCTACGAGCAGTACTTC.

The chain employs TRBV12-5 and TRBJ1-1, with D unclear. This CDR3 contains 13 residues. Looked up from germline, CDR1 is LGHNT and CDR2 is FRNRAP. Trimming cost V 6 bases and J 0 bases, with 8 bases left between them. The CDR3 loop is CASGPGLNTEAFF. In nucleotides, the CDR3 is TGTGCTAGTGGCCCGGGGTTGAACACTGAAGCTTTCTTT.

By its share, this clonotype is medium-sized. This chain joins TRBV7-9 and TRBJ2-1; TRBD1 matches 9 bases. With V trimmed by 5 bases and J by 8 bases, 13 bases remained unmatched. The CDR3 covers 16 residues. Germline V gene lookup returns CDR1 SEHNR and CDR2 FQNEAQ (reference sequence). CDR3 DNA: TGTGCCAGCAGCCCAAGACGGACAGGGGAGAGAGATGAGCAGTTCTTC. It is translated as CASSPRRTGERDEQFF.

By proportion, this clonotype is medium-sized. The rearrangement links TRBV6-1 to TRBJ1-1; D call uncertain. The V gene's germline CDR1 is MNHNS and CDR2 SASEGT. Trimming removed 3 bases at V and 7 bases at J, with 9 bases between. This CDR3 spans 12 amino acids. CDR3 in amino acids: CASSDRRVEAFF. The CDR3 DNA follows: TGTGCCAGCAGTGACCGCCGTGTTGAAGCTTTCTTT.

This clonotype occurred many times. The chain joins TRBV12-3 or TRBV12-4 to TRBJ2-5; 11 nucleotides match TRBD2. J lost 5 bases, V lost 6 bases, and 8 bases had no gene match. This CDR3 is 15 amino acids long. DNA of the CDR3: TGTGCCAGCAGGCCTGGGGCTAGCGGGAGGGAGACCCAGTACTTC. It translates to CASRPGASGRETQYF.